A single sample gave rise to the 4 T cell receptor beta chains below, sequenced in a study of blood T cell repertoires in COVID-19. Clones were sequenced by immunoSEQ multiplex PCR, and TCRdb holds only the in-frame ones, with some missing. The sample comprises tens of thousands of clones, about 88% of which are singletons, and under 55% rests with the top ten. Sequenced material: peripheral blood. The receptors here all came from a human donor in a cohort sampled during active COVID-19.

The J gene is TRBJ1-5, the V gene TRBV19; D is ambiguous. Trimming pared 10 bases from V and 4 bases from J, leaving 20 bases between. Looked up from germline, CDR1 is LNHDA and CDR2 is SQIVND (reference sequence). This CDR3 is built from 15 residues. CDR3 DNA sequence: TGTGCCACCCTAGTAAGGCCGGGGATGAATCAGCCCCAGCATTTT. Protein sequence: CATLVRPGMNQPQHF.

The chain joins TRBV7-6 to TRBJ1-2; 11 bases align to TRBD1. The CDR3 length is 16 residues. The V gene's germline CDR1 is SGHVS and CDR2 FNYEAQ. V trimming: 4 bases; J trimming: 2 bases; junction bases outside the gene matches: 6. CDR3 nucleotides: TGTGCCAGCAGCTCCGGGACAGGGGGGGCAAACTATGGCTACACCTTC. Protein sequence: CASSSGTGGANYGYTF. Together with reference TRBV7-6 and TRBJ1-2, the CDR3 gives the full variable domain: GAGVSQSPRYKVTKRGQDVALRCDPISGHVSLYWYRQALGQGPEFLTYFNYEAQQDKSGLPNDRFSAERPEGSISTLTIQRTEQRDSAMYRCASSSGTGGANYGYTFGSGTRLTVV.

V and J are TRBV7-6 and TRBJ2-7; TRBD2 is a possible D gene (6 bases). The germline CDR1 and CDR2 sequences are SGHVS and FNYEAQ. The germline V and J ends were trimmed by 5 bases and 4 bases, with 18 bases remaining between them. The CDR3 runs 15 residues. CDR3 in DNA: TGTGCCAGCAGCCCCGCGACTAGGTTAACTTACGAGCAGTACTTC. Translating gives CASSPATRLTYEQYF.

This rearrangement joins TRBV5-6 to TRBJ1-2; no firm D call. Per germline, CDR1 SGHDT and CDR2 YYEEEE. V lost 5 bases, J lost 7 bases, and 9 bases lay in between. The CDR3 length is 11 residues. CDR3 sequence: CASSLESGYTF. The CDR3 DNA reads TGTGCCAGCAGTTTAGAGTCTGGCTACACCTTC.